The 20 T cell receptor beta chains below come from one sample, sequenced in a study of shared clonotypes between healthy human individuals. Profiled with immunoSEQ multiplex PCR; TCRdb holds only in-frame clones, not every one. The sample has fewer than 1.4 million clones, roughly 74% seen once. Sample: memory CD4+ T cells from PBMCs. Subset: CD45RA-negative fraction. Source of these receptors: a man between 18 and 29 years old in good health. Some clones in this sample may be carry-over from other donors' samples.

The rearrangement links TRBV5-1 to TRBJ2-5; D remains ambiguous. The germline V and J ends were trimmed by 3 bases and 5 bases, with 17 bases remaining between them. The germline CDR1 and CDR2 sequences are SGHRS and YFSETQ. CDR3 length: 15 residues. Written as DNA, the CDR3 is TGCGCCAGCAGCTATATCCCGGGCGGTCGGGAGACCCAGTACTTC. Translation gives CASSYIPGGRETQYF.

This clone was found once. This specimen includes other DNA sequences encoding the same CDR3. This chain links TRBV7-9 with TRBJ1-2; D is possibly TRBD1 (5 bases). CDR1 and CDR2 from the germline V gene are SEHNR and FQNEAQ (reference sequence). V lost 1 base and J 6 bases, leaving 9 bases between the germline ends. This CDR3 region has 13 residues. The CDR3 DNA reads TGTGCCAGCAGCTTAGGCCAGGGAGATGGCTACACCTTC. Translating gives CASSLGQGDGYTF.

The chain couples TRBV5-1 to TRBJ2-2; 9 bases map to TRBD1. This CDR3 has 17 residues. The V gene end was trimmed by 3 bases and the J gene end by 3 bases; junction bases not matched to a gene: 9. Germline CDR1 SGHRS, CDR2 YFSETQ. CDR3 amino acids: CASSWSGTGNHTGELFF. Here the CDR3 DNA reads TGCGCCAGCAGCTGGTCCGGGACAGGGAACCACACCGGGGAGCTGTTTTTT.

The V gene is TRBV9, the J gene TRBJ2-5, with D unresolved. The CDR3 consists of 14 residues. Germline V lookup: CDR1 SGDLS, CDR2 YYNGEE. Trimming cost V 1 base and J 1 base, with 8 bases left between them. The CDR3 nucleotides read TGTGCCAGCAGCGTAAATCCCCTCCAAGAGACCCAGTACTTC. Its protein is CASSVNPLQETQYF.

The sample holds a few counts of this clone. CDR3 in amino acids: CSVVWTLVGQFF. The CDR3 DNA is TGCAGCGTTGTTTGGACCCTAGTCGGGCAGTTCTTC. The V and J genes are TRBV29-1 and TRBJ2-1; D remains unclear. The CDR3 covers 12 residues. Trimming removed 4 bases from V and 12 bases from J, with 16 bases in between. From germline, CDR1 is SQVTM and CDR2 ANQGSEA.

This clone has just one count. The chain is built from TRBV4-1 and TRBJ2-2, with no clear D. V lost 1 base and J lost 6, with 12 bases in between. This CDR3 has 15 residues. The V gene's germline CDR1 is MGHRA and CDR2 YSYEKL. The CDR3 bases are TGCGCCAGCAGCCAAGGGAATCTCGGCCCCGGGGAGCTGTTTTTT. It translates to CASSQGNLGPGELFF.

CDR3 loop: CASSHTGSSYEQYF. In nucleotides, the CDR3 is TGTGCCAGCAGCCATACCGGGAGCTCCTACGAGCAGTACTTC. V gene TRBV7-9 combines with J gene TRBJ2-7, with D possibly matching TRBD2 (6 bases). The V and J ends lost 5 bases and 0 bases respectively, with 11 bases between them. Germline lookup yields CDR1 SEHNR and CDR2 FQNEAQ (reference sequence). The CDR3 has 14 amino acids.

This clone occurred once. J is TRBJ2-3 and V is TRBV4-2; 12 nucleotides line up with TRBD2. This CDR3 is built from 15 residues. The V gene's germline CDR1 is LGHNA and CDR2 YNFKEQ. Trimming took 4 bases from V and 2 from J; bases not matched to a gene: 1. Written as DNA, the CDR3 is TGTGCCAGCAGCCGGACTAGCGGGATCACAGATACGCAGTATTTT. This sequence encodes CASSRTSGITDTQYF.

J is TRBJ2-1 and V is TRBV19, with 11 bases aligning to TRBD2. Germline trimming cut 11 bases from V and 4 bases from J; bases unmatched to any gene: 4. This CDR3 is 13 amino acids long. CDR1 is LNHDA, CDR2 SQIVND, per germline (reference sequence). CDR3 coding DNA: TGTGCCTCCCGACTAGCGGGGTACAATGAGCAGTTCTTC. Protein sequence: CASRLAGYNEQFF.

The chain employs TRBV25-1 and TRBJ2-3, with D unresolved. V lost 0 bases to trimming and J lost 1 base, with 8 bases between them. The V gene's germline CDR1 is MGHDK and CDR2 SYGVNS. CDR3 length equals 15 residues. CDR3 protein: CASSEYTSGTDTQYF. The CDR3, as DNA: TGTGCCAGCAGTGAATATACCTCGGGCACAGATACGCAGTATTTT.

The CDR3 region is CASSYSGQAPYNEQFF. The CDR3 coding sequence is TGTGCCAGCAGTTACTCGGGACAGGCCCCCTACAATGAGCAGTTCTTC. The genes are TRBV6-5 and TRBJ2-1; TRBD1 matches at 8 bases. The V segment lost 0 bases and the J segment 2 bases; nucleotides outside the gene matches: 3. CDR3 length: 16 amino acids. CDR1 MNHEY and CDR2 SVGAGI come from the germline V gene.

This clone was seen only a few times. At one end the junction does not follow the germline gene, possibly because of a read error. The chain joins TRBV28 to TRBJ2-1, with D perhaps assigned TRBD1 or TRBD2 (7 bases each). Germline V gene data show CDR1 as MDHEN and CDR2 as SYDVKM. CDR3 length: 13 residues. The CDR3 reads CASSSSTGRGLVF. Here the CDR3 DNA reads TGTGCCAGCAGTTCATCGACAGGGAGGGGGTTGGTCTTC.

The chain combines TRBV29-1 with TRBJ2-6; D unresolved. The CDR3 totals 14 residues. CDR1 and CDR2 (germline): SQVTM, ANQGSEA. Trimming stripped 8 bases from V and 0 bases from J, with 11 bases between. This CDR3 is CSCSATSGANVLTF. In DNA, the CDR3 is TGCAGCTGCAGTGCTACCTCTGGGGCCAACGTCCTGACTTTC.

The CDR3 region has the DNA TGCGCCAGCAGCTTGGGACAACTTTACGAGCAGTACTTC. Its translation: CASSLGQLYEQYF. The chain joins TRBV5-1 to TRBJ2-7; D remains ambiguous. Trimming left V 0 bases short and J 4 bases short, with 8 bases between. Per the germline V gene, CDR1 is SGHRS and CDR2 is YFSETQ. The CDR3 is 13 amino acids.

The chain has TRBV13 and TRBJ2-2, with D tentatively TRBD1 or TRBD2 (6 bases each). The V and J ends lost 1 base and 7 bases respectively, with 13 bases between them. The CDR3 consists of 15 residues. Germline V gives CDR1 PRHDT, CDR2 FYEKMQ (reference sequence). The CDR3 bases are TGTGCCAGCAGCTTAGTGGGGGGCGCTGGCGGGGAGCTGTTTTTT. Translating it yields CASSLVGGAGGELFF.

The chain links TRBV11-2 to TRBJ2-1; D may be TRBD1 or TRBD2 (5 bases each). The V and J ends lost 1 base and 0 bases respectively, with 10 bases between them. Germline CDR1 SGHAT, CDR2 FQNNGV. This CDR3 region has 16 residues. The CDR3 DNA reads as TGTGCCAGCAGCTTAGGAGGGGAGAGCTCCTACAATGAGCAGTTCTTC. It is translated as CASSLGGESSYNEQFF.

The genes are TRBV28 and TRBJ1-1; unclear D gene. V gave up 4 bases and J gave up 2 bases, with 14 bases separating them. Germline CDR1 and CDR2: MDHEN and SYDVKM. This CDR3 contains 15 residues. The chain's CDR3 is CASSSRRTSNTEAFF. The CDR3 nucleotides are TGTGCCAGCAGTTCCCGGCGGACCTCCAACACTGAAGCTTTCTTT.

This clone was observed a handful of times. V gene TRBV6-5 combines with J gene TRBJ2-7, with a possible D match to TRBD1 (5 bases). Germline-derived CDR1 and CDR2 are MNHEY and SVGAGI. V was shortened by 4 bases and J by 5 bases, with 12 bases between the two germline ends. The length of the CDR3 is 13 residues. CDR3 DNA: TGTGCCAGCAGTTCGGCCCTAGGGGACGAGCAGTACTTC. Translated: CASSSALGDEQYF.

This clone is a singleton in its sample. This chain joins TRBV6-1 and TRBJ1-2; tentative D call: TRBD1 (5 bases). Germline V CDR1 and CDR2: MNHNS, SASEGT. The CDR3 contains 15 residues. V was trimmed by 2 bases and J by 1 base, leaving 11 bases between them. CDR3 bases: TGTGCCAGCAGTGAAAGAGGGGAATTTAACTATGGCTACACCTTC. Protein product: CASSERGEFNYGYTF.

The CDR3, as DNA: TGTGCCAGCAGTGAAGATGGGTTTGGTAGCGGGAGGGCCAGCGACGAGCAGTACTTC. It is translated as CASSEDGFGSGRASDEQYF. V is TRBV6-1 and J is TRBJ2-7; TRBD2 agrees at 11 bases. Germline-derived CDR1 and CDR2 are MNHNS and SASEGT. This CDR3 is built from 19 residues. V shed 1 base, J shed 5 bases, and the junction held 16 bases outside the gene matches.